These 25 T cell receptor beta chains share one sample of origin, sequenced in a study of blood T cell repertoires in COVID-19. Measured with immunoSEQ multiplex PCR; TCRdb has only the in-frame clones, and not every one. The sample yields 110,000 or so clones, around 85% seen once. Sequencing was performed on peripheral blood. All receptors come from a man in his fifties with acute or convalescent COVID-19.

The genes are TRBV3-1 (or the pseudogene TRBV3-2) and TRBJ1-3; D gene uncertain. The germline gives CDR1 LGHDT, CDR2 YNNKEL (reference sequence). The CDR3 extends over 15 amino acids. Trimming stripped 1 base from V and 2 bases from J, with 9 bases between. As DNA, the CDR3 is TGTGCCAGCAGCCAAGGTGGAGTCGCTGGAAACACCATATATTTT. Its protein is CASSQGGVAGNTIYF.

In this sample, this clone turned up once. The V gene is TRBV6-5, the J gene TRBJ1-3, with D possibly matching TRBD1 (5 bases). CDR1 and CDR2 from the germline V gene are MNHEY and SVGAGI. The CDR3 has 16 amino acids. Trimming left V 2 bases short and J 0 bases short, with 11 bases between. The CDR3 loop is CASSYTSDSSGNTIYF. The CDR3 region has the DNA TGTGCCAGCAGTTACACCTCAGACAGCTCTGGAAACACCATATATTTT.

The J gene is TRBJ1-5, the V gene TRBV2; D perhaps matches TRBD1 (6 bases). CDR3 size: 15 residues. The V end was cut by 1 base, the J end by 3 bases, with 10 bases between. Germline assignment: CDR1 SNHLY and CDR2 FYNNEI. CDR3 DNA sequence: TGTGCCAGCAGTGAAGGCAGGGGAGACAATCAGCCCCAGCATTTT. Translating it yields CASSEGRGDNQPQHF.

V gene TRBV11-2 combines with J gene TRBJ2-2; 9 bases are a match to TRBD1. Trimming removed 5 bases from V and 4 bases from J; junction bases left unmatched: 8. CDR3 length: 16 amino acids. The germline V gene encodes CDR1 SGHAT and CDR2 FQNNGV. CDR3 nucleotides: TGTGCCAGCAGCCCCGGCGGGACAGGGAGCACCGGGGAGCTGTTTTTT. It codes for CASSPGGTGSTGELFF.

The J gene is TRBJ2-3, the V gene TRBV9; possibly TRBD1 for D (5 bases). This CDR3 has 14 amino acids. Deletions cut 0 bases from V and 3 bases from J, with 8 bases between. CDR1 and CDR2 (germline): SGDLS, YYNGEE. The CDR3 here is CASSVGTFTDTQYF. CDR3 bases: TGTGCCAGCAGCGTAGGGACATTTACAGATACGCAGTATTTT.

This clone was counted a single time. The rearrangement uses TRBV18 and TRBJ1-3, with 8 positions matching TRBD1. This CDR3 contains 15 residues. After removal of 4 bases from V and 2 bases from J, the junction contained 4 bases not matched to a gene. Germline loops: CDR1 KGHSH, CDR2 LQKENI. The CDR3 nucleotides are TGTGCCAGCTCACTGGACAGGGTCCCTGGAAACACCATATATTTT. It translates to CASSLDRVPGNTIYF. Using reference TRBV18 and TRBJ1-3 for the parts outside the CDR3, the full variable domain is NAGVMQNPRHLVRRRGQEARLRCSPMKGHSHVYWYRQLPEEGLKFMVYLQKENIIDESGMPKERFSAEFPKEGPSILRIQQVVRGDSAAYFCASSLDRVPGNTIYFGEGSWLTVV.

V is TRBV20-1 and J is TRBJ1-1; 7 bases match TRBD1. J was trimmed by 10 bases and V by 3 bases; bases with no gene match: 17. The length of the CDR3 is 15 residues. Germline CDR1 DFQATT, CDR2 SNEGSKA (reference sequence). CDR3 in amino acids: CSASTAGGIFKGAFF. In DNA, the CDR3 is TGCAGTGCTAGTACGGCAGGGGGAATCTTCAAGGGAGCTTTCTTT.

This chain connects TRBV11-2 to TRBJ2-7; TRBD1 aligns across 7 bases. This CDR3 contains 15 residues. In germline, CDR1 is SGHAT, CDR2 FQNNGV. V was pared by 0 bases and J by 3 bases, with 5 bases of the junction left unmatched. The CDR3 sequence: CASSLDPGQSYEQYF. The DNA of the CDR3 is TGTGCCAGCAGCTTAGACCCGGGACAGAGCTACGAGCAGTACTTC.

V usage is TRBV27 and J usage is TRBJ1-2, with D perhaps matching TRBD1 (5 bases). Germline CDR1 is MNHEY and CDR2 is SMNVEV (reference sequence). This CDR3 spans 15 amino acids. V was pared by 2 bases and J by 2 bases, with 12 bases between. Here the CDR3 reads CASSLKGVQNYGYTF. CDR3 nucleotide sequence: TGTGCCAGCAGTTTAAAAGGGGTGCAGAACTATGGCTACACCTTC.

The chain has TRBV28 and TRBJ2-7; D may be TRBD1 (6 bases). Looked up from germline, CDR1 is MDHEN and CDR2 is SYDVKM. V lost 1 base and J lost 1, with 8 bases in between. The CDR3 contains 14 residues. CDR3 loop: CASSLFRGSYEQYF. The CDR3 DNA sequence: TGTGCCAGCAGTTTATTTAGGGGGTCCTACGAGCAGTACTTC.

The rearrangement links TRBV18 to TRBJ1-1, with no clear D. The CDR3 sequence is 16 residues long. V gave up 3 bases and J gave up 1 base, with 15 bases separating them. The V gene's germline CDR1 is KGHSH and CDR2 LQKENI. The DNA for the CDR3 is TGTGCCAGCTCACCCACGGAGAAAGGAGGGAACACTGAAGCTTTCTTT. Residues: CASSPTEKGGNTEAFF.

The chain recombines TRBV7-8 with TRBJ2-3; 10 nucleotides agree with TRBD1. Germline lookup yields CDR1 SGHVS and CDR2 FQNEAQ. This CDR3 is 14 amino acids long. Trimming removed 5 bases from V and 6 bases from J; junction bases left unmatched: 5. This CDR3 reads CASSRGDRGDTQYF. CDR3 coding DNA: TGTGCCAGCAGCCGAGGGGACAGGGGTGATACGCAGTATTTT.

The chain couples TRBV24-1 to TRBJ2-1; D is possibly TRBD1 (6 bases). Trimming stripped 9 bases from V and 7 bases from J, with 18 bases between. This CDR3 contains 14 residues. Germline V lookup: CDR1 KGHDR, CDR2 SFDVKD. This CDR3 reads CATSVSHDRNEQFF. The CDR3 DNA sequence: TGTGCCACCTCGGTCTCCCATGACAGGAATGAGCAGTTCTTC.

This sequence joins TRBV3-1 (or the pseudogene TRBV3-2) and TRBJ1-6, with unresolved D. This CDR3 has 15 residues. Trimming left V 6 bases short and J 6 bases short, with 15 bases between. Germline V gene sequence: CDR1 LGHDT, CDR2 YNNKEL (reference sequence). The CDR3 region is CASRVRDVGNSPLHF. The CDR3, as DNA: TGTGCCAGCAGAGTCCGGGATGTTGGTAATTCACCCCTCCACTTT.

The rearrangement uses TRBV3-1 (or the pseudogene TRBV3-2) and TRBJ2-3; no definite D call. The germline V and J ends were trimmed by 0 bases and 0 bases, with 16 bases remaining between them. CDR3 size: 18 residues. Germline CDR1 is LGHDT and CDR2 is YNNKEL (reference sequence). In DNA form, the CDR3 reads TGTGCCAGCAGCCAAGATTCGGGTCCAGTCACTAGCACAGATACGCAGTATTTT. This encodes CASSQDSGPVTSTDTQYF.

This chain links TRBV7-2 with TRBJ2-1, with 8 bases matching TRBD2. CDR1 and CDR2 from the germline V gene are SGHTA and FQGNSA. The V segment lost 4 bases and the J segment 4 bases; nucleotides outside the gene matches: 9. This CDR3 spans 16 amino acids. CDR3 sequence reads: CASSSPGRAGYNEQFF. DNA for the CDR3: TGTGCCAGCAGCTCCCCCGGGAGGGCAGGGTACAATGAGCAGTTCTTC.

This chain uses TRBV6-4 with TRBJ2-1, with 11 bases identical to TRBD1. Germline V gene sequence: CDR1 MRHNA, CDR2 SNTAGT. The V and J ends lost 2 bases and 6 bases, in that order; junction bases with no gene match: 3. The CDR3 covers 15 residues. CDR3 in amino acids: CASSDRTGGFNEQFF. DNA of the CDR3: TGTGCCAGCAGTGACCGGACAGGGGGCTTCAATGAGCAGTTCTTC.

A few counts support this clone. This chain uses TRBV5-1 with TRBJ2-2; TRBD2 agrees at 10 bases. CDR3 length: 14 residues. Germline V gene sequence: CDR1 SGHRS, CDR2 YFSETQ. V lost 3 bases to trimming and J lost 5 bases; unmatched junction nucleotides: 1. CDR3 sequence reads: CASSSSGGTGELFF. CDR3 coding DNA: TGCGCCAGCAGCTCTAGCGGGGGAACCGGGGAGCTGTTTTTT.

This chain joins TRBV10-2 and TRBJ1-2; no reliable D call. This CDR3 is 13 amino acids long. Germline lookup yields CDR1 WSHSY and CDR2 SAAADI. V was clipped by 5 bases and J by 11 bases, with 18 bases between them. The CDR3 DNA reads as TGCGCCAGCAGTCTAACGGGATCCCTTGTATACACCTTC. Its translation is CASSLTGSLVYTF.

This chain joins TRBV5-4 and TRBJ2-5, with 7 bases fitting TRBD1. The CDR3 is 13 residues long. The J segment lost 9 bases and the V segment lost 0 bases, leaving 5 bases of the junction unmatched. CDR1 SGHNT and CDR2 YYREEE come from the germline V gene (reference sequence). CDR3 nucleotide sequence: TGTGCCAGCAGCTTGGACAGGGGAGCGGCCCAGTACTTC. Its translation: CASSLDRGAAQYF.

The chain employs TRBV28 and TRBJ1-2; D not certain. Germline loops: CDR1 MDHEN, CDR2 SYDVKM. V lost 2 bases to trimming and J lost 4 bases, with 5 bases between them. This CDR3 has 12 residues. The CDR3 is CASSLGSYGYTF. CDR3 DNA: TGTGCCAGCAGTTTAGGGAGCTATGGCTACACCTTC.

The genes are TRBV28 and TRBJ2-7; TRBD2 is a possible D gene (6 bases). The CDR3 consists of 14 residues. V was cut by 3 bases and J by 3 bases, with 12 bases left in between. Germline V gives CDR1 MDHEN, CDR2 SYDVKM. In DNA, the CDR3 is TGTGCCAGCAGTTTTACTGCGGGACGCTACGAGCAGTACTTC. Protein product: CASSFTAGRYEQYF.

The rearrangement links TRBV2 to TRBJ1-3, with unresolved D. V gave up 3 bases and J gave up 3 bases, with 9 bases separating them. CDR3 size: 14 residues. The germline V gene encodes CDR1 SNHLY and CDR2 FYNNEI. CDR3 sequence (DNA): TGTGCCAGCAGTGATCAGGTTCTTGGAAACACCATATATTTT. It yields the protein CASSDQVLGNTIYF.

The J gene is TRBJ1-2, the V gene TRBV2, with a possible D match to TRBD1 (6 bases). The CDR3 extends over 15 amino acids. Germline loops: CDR1 SNHLY, CDR2 FYNNEI. Trimming shortened V by 4 bases and J by 3 bases, and 15 bases separated the two germline ends. CDR3 in DNA: TGTGCCAGCAGTGCTCCAGCAGGGGTGGACTATGGCTACACCTTC. Translating gives CASSAPAGVDYGYTF.

The chain has TRBV28 and TRBJ1-1; 7 bases are shared with TRBD1. This CDR3 has 15 residues. Germline loops: CDR1 MDHEN, CDR2 SYDVKM. V shed 8 bases and J 0 bases; nucleotides not matched to a gene: 9. CDR3 bases: TGTGCCAGCCTGGGACAGCCGCACATGAACACTGAAGCTTTCTTT. Its protein is CASLGQPHMNTEAFF.